Described below is a single T cell receptor (beta chain) sequence and its context. Its antigen is unidentified. The data stem from a study of CXCR3-negative and CXCR3-positive naive CD8 T cells. Study-wide results and caveats: When CXCR3-positive naive cells were set against CXCR3-negative naive cells, the former had more hydrophobic TRB CDR3s.

Preparation of TRB cDNA libraries relied on 5' RACE carrying UMI labels. TCRdb re-called the 5' RACE reads and gives one entry per CDR3 protein, without DNA. This listing includes roughly 100,000 distinct CDR3 sequences. Naive CD8+ T cells showed CD45RO-CCR7+CD27+CD95-. The sample taken for sequencing was naive CXCR3- CD8+ T cells from blood. The subset here: CD45RO-CCR7+CD27+CD95- naive CD8+ T cells lacking CXCR3 (TNR3-). This sequence originates from a human donor in good health. Some clones in this sample may be carry-over from other donors' samples.

CDR3 sequence: CASSQDKGGTDTQYF. V usage is TRBV3-1 and J usage is TRBJ2-3. CDR1 and CDR2 from the germline V gene are LGHDT and YNNKEL (reference sequence). CDR3 length equals 15 residues.